These 18 T cell receptor beta chains originate from one sample sequenced in a study of spatial heterogeneity in lung cancer. As to time point: sample taken at primary tumor resection. Unsorted whole RNA from tumor, nontumor lung or frozen PBMC underwent sequencing. Via MiXCR, TCRdb re-called the 5' RACE reads, giving one row per CDR3 protein. The sample includes over 6,500 distinct CDR3 sequences, roughly 3.9% of them seen just once. Specimen: normal lung tissue next to the tumor, collected at surgery. Receptors originate from a female donor with early-stage non-small cell lung cancer.

The chain uses TRBV12-3 or TRBV12-4 and TRBJ2-1, with no clear D. This CDR3 contains 16 residues. V gave up 6 bases and J gave up 0 bases, with 15 bases separating them. The CDR3 is CASSSRTSSSYNEQFF. The CDR3 nucleotides read TGTGCCAGCAGCTCGAGGACCTCGAGCTCCTACAATGAGCAGTTCTTC.

In this sample, this clonotype turned up many times. The rearrangement links TRBV12-3 or TRBV12-4 to TRBJ1-5; 7 nucleotides match TRBD1. The trim removed 6 bases at V and 1 base at J, leaving 6 bases unmatched. This CDR3 region has 15 residues. The chain's CDR3 is CASSRAQGSNQPQHF. The CDR3, as DNA: TGTGCCAGCAGCAGAGCACAGGGGAGCAATCAGCCCCAGCATTTT.

There are many counts of this clonotype. This sequence joins TRBV6-2 or TRBV6-3 and TRBJ2-1; D is ambiguous. Germline V gene sequence: CDR1 MNHEY, CDR2 SVGEGT. The CDR3 loop spans 13 amino acids. The germline V and J ends were trimmed by 5 bases and 7 bases, with 12 bases remaining between them. CDR3 protein: CASSVTKPNEQFF. In DNA form, the CDR3 reads TGTGCCAGCAGTGTTACTAAACCTAATGAGCAGTTCTTC.

This clonotype was seen ten or more times. The rearrangement links TRBV20-1 to TRBJ1-1; tentative D call: TRBD1 (5 bases). CDR3 length equals 14 residues. With 6 bases removed from V and 1 base from J, the gap between germline ends came to 15 bases. Germline CDR1 and CDR2: DFQATT and SNEGSKA (reference sequence). The CDR3 region has the DNA TGCAGTGCCAGTCGTGGGGCCTCGAACACTGAAGCTTTCTTT. Encoded protein: CSASRGASNTEAFF.

This clonotype was counted at least ten times. The gene calls are TRBV7-9 and TRBJ2-7; 7 nucleotides line up with TRBD1. The CDR3 length is 14 residues. Germline CDR1 and CDR2: SEHNR and FQNEAQ (reference sequence). J gave up 7 bases and V 4 bases, and 10 bases lay outside the gene matches. DNA of the CDR3: TGTGCCAGCAGCTACCGGGACAGATTCGGGGAGCAGTACTTC. Its translation is CASSYRDRFGEQYF.

This clonotype was found many times. The V gene is TRBV7-3, the J gene TRBJ2-3; possibly TRBD1 for D (6 bases). The CDR3 spans 15 residues. With 7 bases removed from V and 0 bases from J, the gap between germline ends came to 14 bases. Germline V gene sequence: CDR1 SGHTA, CDR2 FQGTGA. CDR3 amino acids: CASTIGGSSTDTQYF. The DNA of the CDR3 is TGTGCCAGCACCATTGGGGGCTCAAGCACAGATACGCAGTATTTT.

At least ten counts were recorded for this clonotype. The chain recombines TRBV20-1 with TRBJ2-5; D is perhaps TRBD2 (7 bases). Germline V gene lookup returns CDR1 DFQATT and CDR2 SNEGSKA (reference sequence). V was shortened by 0 bases and J by 1 base, with 12 bases between the two germline ends. The CDR3 covers 15 residues. CDR3 region: CSARDLRGAQETQYF. CDR3 DNA: TGCAGTGCTAGAGATCTACGGGGGGCCCAAGAGACCCAGTACTTC.

This clonotype ranks as medium-sized (0.01 to 0.1%). The DNA of the CDR3 is TGTGCCAGCACCCCGGTGGGACTAGCGTCGAGCACAGATACGCAGTATTTT. This codes for CASTPVGLASSTDTQYF. The chain combines TRBV28 with TRBJ2-3, with 10 positions matching TRBD2. V lost 7 bases, J lost 0 bases, and 10 bases stayed unmatched. The CDR3 has 17 amino acids. The V gene's germline CDR1 is MDHEN and CDR2 SYDVKM.

This clonotype came up many times. The chain links TRBV6-1 to TRBJ2-3, with TRBD2 matching 9 bases. V was pared by 7 bases and J by 0 bases, with 8 bases of the junction left unmatched. This CDR3 is built from 16 residues. From germline, CDR1 is MNHNS and CDR2 SASEGT. CDR3: CASKALAGTSTDTQYF. In nucleotides, the CDR3 is TGTGCCAGCAAGGCCCTAGCGGGGACTAGCACAGATACGCAGTATTTT.

This clonotype was counted ten times or more. This chain joins TRBV9 and TRBJ2-3; 12 bases are shared with TRBD1. Losses at the gene ends were 0 bases for V and 7 bases for J; bases not matched to a gene: 3. Per germline, CDR1 SGDLS and CDR2 YYNGEE. This CDR3 spans 15 amino acids. This CDR3 is CASSVGDRGLNTQYF. The CDR3 DNA follows: TGTGCCAGCAGCGTAGGGGACAGGGGGCTGAATACGCAGTATTTT.

This clonotype was detected ten times or more. This chain links TRBV12-3 or TRBV12-4 with TRBJ2-5; TRBD1 agrees at 9 bases. The CDR3 loop spans 15 amino acids. With 5 bases clipped from V and 5 bases from J, the junction kept 9 bases outside the gene matches. CDR3 in DNA: TGTGCCAGCAGTCTCGGGACAGGGTCCGCGGAGACCCAGTACTTC. Residues: CASSLGTGSAETQYF.

Many counts were recorded for this clonotype. This rearrangement joins TRBV7-2 to TRBJ2-5, with D possibly matching TRBD1 (6 bases). The V gene lost 7 bases and the J gene lost 1 base, with 16 bases spanning the gap. CDR3 length: 15 amino acids. Germline V CDR1 and CDR2: SGHTA, FQGNSA. The chain's CDR3 is CASNLVDRSQETQYF. CDR3 nucleotides: TGTGCCAGCAACTTGGTGGACAGATCCCAAGAGACCCAGTACTTC.

This clonotype was seen many times. This chain joins TRBV2 and TRBJ2-3, with D possibly matching TRBD2 (6 bases). V was cut by 6 bases and J by 4 bases, with 14 bases left in between. CDR3 length: 14 amino acids. CDR1 SNHLY and CDR2 FYNNEI come from the germline V gene. The CDR3 DNA is TGTGCCAGCAGCCTGGGAGGAGGGGCAGATACGCAGTATTTT. Its protein product is CASSLGGGADTQYF.

Details on this clonotype: A read error is possible here, since a much larger clone lies one base away. The chain is built from TRBV5-8 and TRBJ2-2; 7 bases map to TRBD1. The CDR3 contains 15 residues. Germline CDR1 and CDR2: SGHTS and YDEGEE. CDR3 DNA sequence: TGTGTCAGCAGCTCGGGACAGTCGAACACCGGGGAGCTGTTTTTT. It translates to CVSSSGQSNTGELFF.

This clonotype was recorded many times. V is TRBV20-1 and J is TRBJ2-7; TRBD1 is a possible D gene (5 bases). The CDR3 is made up of 16 amino acids. Germline V gene data show CDR1 as DFQATT and CDR2 as SNEGSKA (reference sequence). V was cut by 5 bases and J by 6 bases, with 26 bases left in between. The CDR3 bases are TGCAGTGCTGTTACACCCCCCGGGCAGGGTAATCTCGAGCAGTACTTC. Its protein is CSAVTPPGQGNLEQYF.

By sample fraction, this clonotype is medium-sized. This rearrangement joins TRBV16 to TRBJ2-7; 9 bases match TRBD1. CDR1 is KGHSY, CDR2 FQNENV, per germline. CDR3 size: 16 residues. V lost 4 bases to trimming and J lost 5 bases; unmatched junction nucleotides: 12. The CDR3 DNA is TGTGCCAGCAGCCGACACAGGGGGCGTACTTTGGACGAGCAGTACTTC. Its translation: CASSRHRGRTLDEQYF.

This clonotype was seen many times. V is TRBV6-2 or TRBV6-3 and J is TRBJ2-5; 10 bases match TRBD2. This CDR3 region has 18 residues. Germline CDR1 and CDR2: MNHEY and SVGEGT. The V gene end was trimmed by 0 bases and the J gene end by 6 bases; junction bases not matched to a gene: 13. CDR3 coding DNA: TGTGCCAGCAGTTACTCGATAAGCGGGGGGGCCGGTTGGAAGACCCAGTACTTC. Protein: CASSYSISGGAGWKTQYF.

The chain couples TRBV7-9 to TRBJ2-1; possibly TRBD2 for D (6 bases). Trimming pared 5 bases from V and 6 bases from J, leaving 17 bases between. CDR1 SEHNR and CDR2 FQNEAQ come from the germline V gene (reference sequence). This CDR3 is built from 15 residues. CDR3 loop: CASSRPEASANEQFF. The CDR3 nucleotides read TGTGCCAGCAGCCGCCCAGAGGCTAGCGCCAATGAGCAGTTCTTC.